This is a list of T cell receptor beta chains from one sample in a study of T cell changes during pregnancy in multiple sclerosis. Data came from immunoSEQ multiplex PCR; TCRdb stores just in-frame clones and leaves some out. This table has tens of thousands of clones, more than 85% appearing once. Source: peripheral blood, taken before pregnancy. Receptors originate from a female donor with multiple sclerosis, enrolled in a pregnancy study. Each CDR3 is given with its conserved first and last residue. The D gene is left open where the match is weak. Clone size is stated in some rows and not others, as once, few, many or a class when expanded.

CASSRLSGGSYNEQFF | TGTGCCAGCAGCCGACTGAGCGGGGGGTCCTACAATGAGCAGTTCTTC | TRBV7-3 | TRBD2 | NA | TRBJ2-1
CASSLSTGLMNTEAFF | TGCGCCAGCAGCTTGAGTACAGGTCTCATGAACACTGAAGCTTTCTTT | TRBV5-1 | NA | NA | TRBJ1-1
CASMESGTGTWYGYTF | TGTGCCAGTATGGAGTCCGGGACAGGGACTTGGTATGGCTACACCTTC | TRBV19 | TRBD1 | NA | TRBJ1-2
CASSERYTGGGKGGYTF | TGTGCCAGCAGCGAGCGTTACACAGGGGGCGGGAAGGGTGGCTACACCTTC | TRBV7-2 | TRBD1 | NA | TRBJ1-2
CASSPPDSNTEAFF | TGTGCCAGCAGTCCCCCGGACTCGAACACTGAAGCTTTCTTT | TRBV5-6 | NA | NA | TRBJ1-1
CASSYGGGGQPQHF | TGTGCCAGCAGTTACGGCGGAGGGGGCCAGCCCCAGCATTTT | TRBV6-5 | TRBD1 | NA | TRBJ1-5
CASRPSPPQDEKLFF | TGTGCCAGCAGACCTAGCCCCCCTCAGGATGAAAAACTGTTTTTT | TRBV6-5 | NA | NA | TRBJ1-4
CASSRGLGTEAFF | TGTGCCAGTAGCAGGGGACTAGGGACTGAAGCTTTCTTT | TRBV19 | NA | NA | TRBJ1-1
CASSSKKTGVGGEKLFF | TGCGCCAGCAGCTCGAAAAAGACAGGGGTTGGGGGTGAAAAACTGTTTTTT | TRBV5-1 | TRBD1 | NA | TRBJ1-4
CASKQRDRVNDEQYF | TGTGCCAGCAAGCAGAGGGACAGGGTGAATGACGAGCAGTACTTC | TRBV6-6 | TRBD1 | NA | TRBJ2-7
CAWSGNSNQPQHF | TGTGCCTGGAGCGGTAATAGCAATCAGCCCCAGCATTTT | TRBV30 | NA | NA | TRBJ1-5
CASSQVGQGDIQETQYF | TGTGCCAGCAGCCAAGTCGGACAGGGGGACATTCAAGAGACCCAGTACTTC | TRBV4-2 | TRBD1 | NA | TRBJ2-5
CASSRRSYEQYF | TGTGCCAGCAGCCGTCGGTCCTACGAGCAGTACTTC | TRBV7-7 | NA | NA | TRBJ2-7
CASSKQASYEQYF | TGTGCCAGCAGTAAACAGGCCTCCTACGAGCAGTACTTC | TRBV25-1 | NA | NA | TRBJ2-7
CASSIEPNSNQPQHF | TGTGCCAGTAGTATTGAGCCCAATAGCAATCAGCCCCAGCATTTT | TRBV19 | NA | NA | TRBJ1-5
CASSQLGTDTEAFF | TGTGCCAGCAGCCAACTGGGTACAGACACTGAAGCTTTCTTT | TRBV14 | NA | NA | TRBJ1-1
CASSPWTDGKETQYF | TGTGCCAGCTCACCCTGGACAGACGGAAAAGAGACCCAGTACTTC | TRBV18 | NA | NA | TRBJ2-5
CASTVDRPNTEAFF | TGCGCCAGCACCGTGGACAGGCCGAACACTGAAGCTTTCTTT | TRBV5-1 | TRBD1 | NA | TRBJ1-1
CSVERGGLRGGTEAFF | TGCAGCGTTGAAAGGGGTGGACTTCGAGGGGGCACTGAAGCTTTCTTT | TRBV29-1 | NA | NA | TRBJ1-1
CASSLERTGASYEQYF | TGTGCCAGCAGCTTGGAAAGGACAGGGGCCTCCTACGAGCAGTACTTC | TRBV5-6 | TRBD1 | NA | TRBJ2-7
CASSLGHIKLDTQYF | TGTGCCAGCAGCTTAGGACATATCAAATTAGATACGCAGTATTTT | TRBV7-8 | NA | NA | TRBJ2-3
CASSLFIAISVEYEQYF | TGTGCCAGCAGCTTATTTATAGCAATATCAGTGGAATACGAGCAGTACTTC | TRBV7-9 | NA | NA | TRBJ2-7
CASSTRDRGPLEQYF | TGTGCCAGCAGCACCCGGGACAGGGGGCCCTTAGAGCAGTACTTC | TRBV21-1 | NA | NA | TRBJ2-7
CASSRPGQGENTIYF | TGTGCCAGCTCTCGACCGGGACAAGGAGAAAACACCATATATTTT | TRBV18 | NA | once | TRBJ1-3
CASREGWLSTDTQYF | TGTGCCAGCAGGGAAGGTTGGCTGAGCACAGATACGCAGTATTTT | TRBV2 | NA | NA | TRBJ2-3
CASSYGQGAYEQYF | TGTGCCAGCAGTTACGGACAGGGGGCCTACGAGCAGTACTTC | TRBV6-5 | TRBD1 | NA | TRBJ2-7
CASSWDRGPGEQYF | TGTGCCAGCAGCTGGGACAGGGGGCCGGGGGAGCAGTACTTC | TRBV7-9 | TRBD1 | NA | TRBJ2-7
CASSVGTGGSPLHF | TGTGCCAGCAGCGTAGGGACAGGGGGTTCACCCCTCCACTTT | TRBV9 | TRBD1 | NA | TRBJ1-6
CATRGGDTQYF | TGTGCCACCAGGGGGGGGGATACGCAGTATTTT | TRBV10-3 | NA | NA | TRBJ2-3
CASSLSFPLTLASEQFF | TGTGCCAGCAGCTTATCGTTCCCGCTCACTCTAGCCAGTGAGCAGTTCTTC | TRBV7-6 | NA | NA | TRBJ2-1
CASSMGGGGTQYF | TGTGCCAGTAGTATGGGTGGGGGGGGGACCCAGTACTTC | TRBV19 | TRBD2 | NA | TRBJ2-5
CASSEGQGMVYGYTF | TGTGCCAGCAGCGAGGGACAGGGGATGGTCTATGGCTACACCTTC | TRBV9 | TRBD1 | NA | TRBJ1-2
CASSPGTTYSNQPQHF | TGTGCCAGCAGTCCCGGGACAACGTATAGCAATCAGCCCCAGCATTTT | TRBV2 | NA | NA | TRBJ1-5
CASSLRLAVPNEQFF | TGTGCCAGCAGTTTAAGACTAGCGGTCCCCAATGAGCAGTTCTTC | TRBV7-8 | TRBD2 | NA | TRBJ2-1
CASAKGEGNTEAFF | TGTGCCAGCGCCAAGGGGGAGGGGAACACTGAAGCTTTCTTT | TRBV27 | NA | NA | TRBJ1-1
CASSLYPGASYYEQYF | TGTGCCAGCAGCTTATATCCAGGGGCCTCCTACTACGAGCAGTACTTC | TRBV11-3 | NA | NA | TRBJ2-7
CALSGSVETQYF | TGTGCCTTGTCCGGTTCCGTAGAGACCCAGTACTTC | TRBV30 | NA | NA | TRBJ2-5
CASSLRAQGPGTQYF | TGCGCCAGCAGCTTGAGAGCCCAGGGGCCCGGGACCCAGTACTTC | TRBV5-1 | NA | NA | TRBJ2-5
CASSSGFSYEQYF | TGTGCCAGCAGTTCGGGTTTCTCCTACGAGCAGTACTTC | TRBV6-5 | NA | NA | TRBJ2-7
CASSRQGKGYNEQFF | TGTGCCAGCAGCCGGCAGGGGAAGGGCTACAATGAGCAGTTCTTC | TRBV7-9 | NA | NA | TRBJ2-1
CASKMGHHYEQYF | TGTGCCAGCAAAATGGGACACCACTACGAGCAGTACTTC | TRBV14 | NA | NA | TRBJ2-7
CASSLARTGGETQYF | TGTGCCAGCAGCTTAGCGCGGACAGGGGGGGAGACCCAGTACTTC | TRBV7-7 | TRBD1 | few | TRBJ2-5
CASSLRQGAYEQYF | TGTGCCAGCAGTTTAAGACAGGGGGCCTACGAGCAGTACTTC | TRBV27 | TRBD1 | NA | TRBJ2-7
CASSFLGGLETEAFF | TGCGCCAGCAGCTTTCTGGGGGGACTGGAAACTGAAGCTTTCTTT | TRBV5-1 | NA | NA | TRBJ1-1
CASSPPGNPTDTQYF | TGTGCCAGCAGCCCTCCGGGAAACCCCACAGATACGCAGTATTTT | TRBV7-9 | NA | NA | TRBJ2-3
CASTGQRRYQETQYF | TGTGCCAGCACCGGACAGCGTCGATACCAAGAGACCCAGTACTTC | TRBV16 | NA | NA | TRBJ2-5
CASGWDSTEAFF | TGTGCTAGTGGATGGGACAGCACTGAAGCTTTCTTT | TRBV12-5 | TRBD1 | NA | TRBJ1-1
CASSKGQGWTDTQYF | TGTGCCAGCAGTAAAGGACAGGGGTGGACAGATACGCAGTATTTT | TRBV25-1 | TRBD1 | NA | TRBJ2-3
CASSLDLANNEQFF | TGTGCCAGCAGCTTAGACCTAGCGAACAATGAGCAGTTCTTC | TRBV7-9 | NA | NA | TRBJ2-1
CASSVDGTLAYEQYF | TGTGCCAGCAGCGTAGACGGGACACTTGCCTACGAGCAGTACTTC | TRBV9 | NA | NA | TRBJ2-7